A single sample is the source of the 3 T cell receptor beta chains below, sequenced in a study of pediatric ulcerative colitis. Some clones are missing from TCRdb's copy, which holds only in-frame ones; the method was immunoSEQ multiplex PCR. The sample carries 4,500 to 5,500 clones, 80% to 90% recorded once. The sample consisted of blood. These receptors were collected from a boy younger than 18 with mild ulcerative colitis.

Only one count was recorded for this clone. This chain links TRBV27 with TRBJ1-2; 8 bases align to TRBD1. Germline CDR1 MNHEY, CDR2 SMNVEV (reference sequence). V lost 6 bases and J lost 4; bases outside the gene matches: 4. The CDR3 consists of 13 residues. The CDR3 sequence: CASRDRGSYGYTF. DNA for the CDR3: TGTGCCAGCAGAGACAGGGGATCCTATGGCTACACCTTC.

The chain recombines TRBV9 with TRBJ2-3; 8 bases fit TRBD1. Germline lookup yields CDR1 SGDLS and CDR2 YYNGEE. The CDR3 contains 16 residues. Trimming took 3 bases from V and 8 from J; bases not matched to a gene: 14. The DNA of the CDR3 is TGTGCCAGCAGCGCAAATACAGGGGGAGTGGGTGGTACGCAGTATTTT. Protein: CASSANTGGVGGTQYF.

CDR3 bases: TGTGCCTGGGACGGGACAGGGGAAGAAAAACTGTTTTTT. This codes for CAWDGTGEEKLFF. The chain is built from TRBV30 and TRBJ1-4; TRBD1 agrees at 10 bases. The CDR3 is 13 residues long. Germline-derived CDR1 and CDR2 are GTSNPN and SVGIG (reference sequence). The trim removed 5 bases at V and 8 bases at J, leaving 5 bases unmatched. Supplemented by reference TRBV30 and TRBJ1-4, the full variable domain reads SQTIHQWPATLVQPVGSPLSLECTVEGTSNPNLYWYRQAAGRGLQLLFYSVGIGQISSEVPQNLSASRPQDRQFILSSKKLLLSDSGFYLCAWDGTGEEKLFFGSGTQLSVL.